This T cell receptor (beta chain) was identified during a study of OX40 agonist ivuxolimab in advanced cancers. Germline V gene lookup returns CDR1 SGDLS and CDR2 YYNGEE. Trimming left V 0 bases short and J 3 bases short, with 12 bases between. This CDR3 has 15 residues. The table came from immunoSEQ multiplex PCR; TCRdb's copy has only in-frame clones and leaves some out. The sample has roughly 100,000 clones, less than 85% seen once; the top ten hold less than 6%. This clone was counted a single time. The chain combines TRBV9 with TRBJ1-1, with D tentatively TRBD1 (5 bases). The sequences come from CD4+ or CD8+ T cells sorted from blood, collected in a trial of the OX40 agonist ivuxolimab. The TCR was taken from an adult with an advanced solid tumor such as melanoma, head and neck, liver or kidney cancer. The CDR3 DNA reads TGTGCCAGCAGCGTAGCCTGGGGCAGGGACACTGAAGCTTTCTTT. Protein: CASSVAWGRDTEAFF.